These 32 T cell receptor beta chains were all obtained from the same sample, sequenced in a study of cytomegalovirus exposure and HLA in healthy donors. PCR involved 60 Vbeta and 13 Jbeta primers. Profiling relied on immunoSEQ multiplex PCR, and the TCRdb table lists in-frame clones only, not all of them. The table lists under 200,000 clones, more than 9.5% of them singletons. The sequencing input was PBMCs. The receptors were sampled from a man over 45 in good health and CMV-seropositive.

The rearrangement uses TRBV19 and TRBJ1-5; no definite D call. The germline gives CDR1 LNHDA, CDR2 SQIVND (reference sequence). The germline V and J ends were trimmed by 4 bases and 5 bases, with 9 bases remaining between them. This CDR3 comprises 13 residues. The CDR3 bases are TGTGCCAGTAGTAATACGAGGGATCAGCCCCAGCATTTT. This codes for CASSNTRDQPQHF.

This clone has a handful of counts. The chain recombines TRBV19 with TRBJ2-2, with D uncertain. The CDR3 has 14 amino acids. The V end lost 6 bases, the J end lost 0 bases, and 8 bases lay between the germline ends. Germline-derived CDR1 and CDR2 are LNHDA and SQIVND (reference sequence). This CDR3 reads CASSAGSNTGELFF. CDR3 DNA: TGTGCCAGTAGCGCAGGTTCGAACACCGGGGAGCTGTTTTTT.

This clone was found a few times. The chain carries TRBV5-1 and TRBJ2-1; 7 bases are a match to TRBD2. Trimming took 7 bases from V and 8 from J; bases not matched to a gene: 6. The CDR3 is 12 residues long. The germline gives CDR1 SGHRS, CDR2 YFSETQ. CDR3 amino acids: CASGGVGDEQFF. For the CDR3, the DNA is TGCGCCAGCGGGGGGGTAGGGGATGAGCAGTTCTTC.

This clone turned up a few times. V usage is TRBV4-2 and J usage is TRBJ1-1; 11 bases fit TRBD1. Unmatched junction bases numbered 10, after V lost 0 bases and J lost 7 bases. From germline, CDR1 is LGHNA and CDR2 YNFKEQ. The CDR3 length is 17 residues. The CDR3 coding sequence is TGTGCCAGCAGCCAAGAGGCACCCGGGACAGGGGGATTTGAAGCTTTCTTT. Translation: CASSQEAPGTGGFEAFF.

Only a few counts were recorded for this clone. The chain joins TRBV25-1 to TRBJ1-3; D may be TRBD1 (5 bases). V was clipped by 3 bases and J by 4 bases, with 13 bases between them. The CDR3 loop spans 15 amino acids. The germline gives CDR1 MGHDK, CDR2 SYGVNS. The CDR3 DNA is TGTGCCAGCAGTGACGGGGGGAATAGAGGAAACACCATATATTTT. The encoded protein is CASSDGGNRGNTIYF.

The chain links TRBV11-3 to TRBJ2-2, with D perhaps TRBD1 (6 bases). Trimming shortened V by 1 base and J by 2 bases, and 8 bases separated the two germline ends. This CDR3 region has 15 residues. Germline lookup yields CDR1 SGHNT and CDR2 YENEEA. For the CDR3, the DNA is TGTGCCAGCAGCTTAGTGACAGGAAACACCGGGGAGCTGTTTTTT. Its translation: CASSLVTGNTGELFF.

In this sample, this clone turned up a few times. The chain uses TRBV5-1 and TRBJ2-2; weak D call: TRBD1 (6 bases). Germline V lookup: CDR1 SGHRS, CDR2 YFSETQ. The CDR3 has 14 amino acids. Trimming shortened V by 4 bases and J by 7 bases, and 14 bases separated the two germline ends. The CDR3: CASSVQGFDGELFF. The CDR3 bases are TGCGCCAGCAGCGTACAGGGTTTTGACGGGGAGCTGTTTTTT. Full variable domain (missing parts from reference TRBV5-1 and TRBJ2-2): KAGVTQTPRYLIKTRGQQVTLSCSPISGHRSVSWYQQTPGQGLQFLFEYFSETQRNKGNFPGRFSGRQFSNSRSEMNVSTLELGDSALYLCASSVQGFDGELFFGEGSRLTVL.

This clone was seen only a few times. The rearrangement uses TRBV15 and TRBJ1-2; D is unresolved. The germline V gene has CDR1 LNHNV and CDR2 YYDKDF (reference sequence). This CDR3 has 15 residues. The V and J ends lost 5 bases and 4 bases respectively, with 17 bases between them. DNA for the CDR3: TGTGCCACCAGCCCGTCGGTCCAAGCGAGCTATGGCTACACCTTC. Its translation is CATSPSVQASYGYTF.

This clone was recorded a few times. The chain couples TRBV7-9 to TRBJ2-7, with TRBD1 identical over 7 bases. This CDR3 contains 13 residues. The germline CDR1 and CDR2 sequences are SEHNR and FQNEAQ (reference sequence). V trimming: 3 bases; J trimming: 2 bases; junction bases outside the gene matches: 1. CDR3 nucleotides: TGTGCCAGCAGCTTCGACAGGGCCTACGAGCAGTACGTC. This gives the protein CASSFDRAYEQYV.

As DNA, the CDR3 is TGCAGCGTTGAAGCCAGGCACGGGGACACTGAAGCTTTCTTT. It translates to CSVEARHGDTEAFF. V is TRBV29-1 and J is TRBJ1-1; D not resolved. The CDR3 length is 14 residues. Germline V gives CDR1 SQVTM, CDR2 ANQGSEA. V was shortened by 1 base and J by 3 bases, with 12 bases between the two germline ends.

This clone was counted only a few times. The rearrangement links TRBV6-5 to TRBJ2-7; no reliable D call. With 7 bases removed from V and 6 bases from J, the gap between germline ends came to 13 bases. The CDR3 consists of 12 residues. CDR1 is MNHEY and CDR2 is SVGAGI in the germline V gene. CDR3 amino acids: CASTTTSGEQYF. Here the CDR3 DNA reads TGTGCCAGCACCACCACCTCGGGCGAGCAGTACTTC.

The CDR3 region has the DNA TGTGCCAGCAGCATAGCGGGAGGCAATGAGCAGTTCTTC. The encoded protein is CASSIAGGNEQFF. The V call is TRBV9, the J call TRBJ2-1, with TRBD2 matching 10 bases. Germline V gene data show CDR1 as SGDLS and CDR2 as YYNGEE. This CDR3 has 13 residues. The V gene end was trimmed by 4 bases and the J gene end by 6 bases; junction bases not matched to a gene: 1.

This clone was detected only a few times. The V call is TRBV14, the J call TRBJ1-1; D uncertain. Trimming removed 1 base at V and 0 bases at J, with 3 bases between. The germline V gene has CDR1 SGHDN and CDR2 FVKESK. CDR3 length equals 13 residues. The CDR3, as DNA: TGTGCCAGCAGCCAAGTTATGAACACTGAAGCTTTCTTT. Encoded protein: CASSQVMNTEAFF.

This clone was observed a few times. V usage is TRBV7-9 and J usage is TRBJ2-6; D is ambiguous. The CDR3 runs to 14 residues. Germline V gene lookup returns CDR1 SEHNR and CDR2 FQNEAQ (reference sequence). V lost 4 bases and J 2 bases, leaving 6 bases between the germline ends. DNA for the CDR3: TGTGCCAGCAGCTCCTTCCCTGGGGCCAACGTCCTGACTTTC. Encoded protein: CASSSFPGANVLTF.

The genes are TRBV2 and TRBJ1-1, with 7 nucleotides matching TRBD1. The V and J ends lost 10 bases and 1 base, in that order; junction bases with no gene match: 3. CDR3 length equals 12 residues. Germline CDR1 SNHLY, CDR2 FYNNEI. CDR3 in DNA: TGTGCCAACAGGGGAGGGAACACTGAAGCTTTCTTT. As protein: CANRGGNTEAFF.

This clone has just a few counts. This chain uses TRBV4-2 with TRBJ1-4; 7 bases are a match to TRBD1. The V and J ends lost 1 base and 3 bases, in that order; junction bases with no gene match: 8. Germline lookup yields CDR1 LGHNA and CDR2 YNFKEQ. CDR3 size: 17 residues. CDR3 in DNA: TGTGCCAGCAGCCAAGTTCTTGGGGGGACAGCTAATGAAAAACTGTTTTTT. It codes for CASSQVLGGTANEKLFF.

This clone has a handful of counts. V gene TRBV9 combines with J gene TRBJ2-1; D possibly corresponds to TRBD2 (8 bases). Per the germline V gene, CDR1 is SGDLS and CDR2 is YYNGEE. Between the trimmed V and J ends, which lost 4 bases and 4 bases, there was a span of 21 bases. The CDR3 length is 17 residues. The CDR3 region is CASSPRGSGTEYNEQFF. CDR3 bases: TGTGCCAGCAGCCCCAGAGGTAGCGGGACAGAATACAATGAGCAGTTCTTC.

The CDR3 sequence: CASSETGGDNSPLHF. CDR3 DNA sequence: TGTGCCAGCAGTGAGACAGGGGGCGATAATTCACCCCTCCACTTT. J is TRBJ1-6 and V is TRBV6-1; 10 bases fit TRBD1. Germline CDR1 reads MNHNS; CDR2 reads SASEGT. CDR3 size: 15 residues. V lost 3 bases to trimming and J lost 5 bases; unmatched junction nucleotides: 1.

The chain is built from TRBV20-1 and TRBJ2-1, with D hard to call. Between the trimmed V and J ends, which lost 4 bases and 9 bases, there was a span of 10 bases. Germline V CDR1 and CDR2: DFQATT, SNEGSKA (reference sequence). The CDR3 length is 11 residues. The CDR3: CSATLAGEQFF. The CDR3 DNA sequence: TGCAGTGCTACCTTAGCCGGTGAGCAGTTCTTC.

This chain joins TRBV6-1 and TRBJ1-4; no clear D gene. Germline CDR1 MNHNS, CDR2 SASEGT. The CDR3 loop spans 15 amino acids. The germline V and J ends were trimmed by 4 bases and 7 bases, with 16 bases remaining between them. CDR3 amino acids: CASSGGVRASEKLFF. CDR3 bases: TGTGCCAGCAGTGGCGGGGTGAGGGCCAGTGAAAAACTGTTTTTT.

This clone was seen a few times. The chain combines TRBV19 with TRBJ1-5; TRBD1 agrees at 9 bases. CDR1 and CDR2 from the germline V gene are LNHDA and SQIVND (reference sequence). The V segment lost 4 bases and the J segment 9 bases; nucleotides outside the gene matches: 10. The CDR3 has 15 residues. The CDR3 coding sequence is TGTGCCAGTAGTACTACCGGGACAGGGAGGTGGCCCCAGCATTTT. Its protein is CASSTTGTGRWPQHF.

The genes are TRBV9 and TRBJ2-2, with 10 bases aligning to TRBD1. Germline V gives CDR1 SGDLS, CDR2 YYNGEE. This CDR3 has 15 amino acids. Trimming removed 0 bases from V and 6 bases from J; junction bases left unmatched: 2. CDR3 sequence reads: CASSVGTGGSGELFF. For the CDR3, the DNA is TGTGCCAGCAGCGTAGGGACAGGGGGGTCCGGGGAGCTGTTTTTT.

There are a few counts of this clone. This chain joins TRBV5-6 and TRBJ2-5; 7 bases agree with TRBD2. This CDR3 has 17 residues. The ends lost 5 bases at V and 2 bases at J; junction bases unmatched: 15. In germline, CDR1 is SGHDT, CDR2 YYEEEE. CDR3 protein: CASRPWGAGIWQETQYF. The CDR3 DNA is TGTGCCAGCAGACCCTGGGGAGCGGGGATCTGGCAAGAGACCCAGTACTTC.

This clone appeared a few times. The V gene is TRBV15, the J gene TRBJ2-7, with D maybe TRBD1 (6 bases). The germline gives CDR1 LNHNV, CDR2 YYDKDF (reference sequence). The CDR3 has 12 amino acids. Deletions cut 2 bases from V and 5 bases from J, with 7 bases between. The DNA for the CDR3 is TGTGCCACCAGCAGAACAGGGAACGAGCAGTACTTC. Residues: CATSRTGNEQYF.

The V and J genes are TRBV29-1 and TRBJ1-1, with 7 positions matching TRBD1. Per the germline V gene, CDR1 is SQVTM and CDR2 is ANQGSEA. V lost 7 bases, J lost 0 bases, and 2 bases stayed unmatched. This CDR3 spans 12 amino acids. The CDR3 sequence: CSAGQMNTEAFF. The CDR3 DNA reads TGCAGCGCGGGACAGATGAACACTGAAGCTTTCTTT. Full variable domain (outside the CDR3, taken from reference TRBV29-1 and TRBJ1-1): SAVISQKPSRDICQRGTSLTIQCQVDSQVTMMFWYRQQPGQSLTLIATANQGSEATYESGFVIDKFPISRPNLTFSTLTVSNMSPEDSSIYLCSAGQMNTEAFFGQGTRLTVV.

This chain connects TRBV7-2 to TRBJ2-5; D gene unclear. Between the trimmed V and J ends, which lost 4 bases and 7 bases, there was a span of 19 bases. The CDR3 is 15 residues long. CDR1 is SGHTA and CDR2 is FQGNSA in the germline V gene. The CDR3 is CASSWASRDVGTQYF. CDR3 nucleotides: TGTGCCAGCAGCTGGGCGAGCAGAGACGTGGGGACCCAGTACTTC. Complete variable domain (other parts from reference TRBV7-2 and TRBJ2-5): GAGVSQSPSNKVTEKGKDVELRCDPISGHTALYWYRQSLGQGLEFLIYFQGNSAPDKSGLPSDRFSAERTGGSVSTLTIQRTQQEDSAVYLCASSWASRDVGTQYFGPGTRLLVL.

This clone was counted only a few times. The chain joins TRBV18 to TRBJ1-5; 8 nucleotides agree with TRBD1. Trimming removed 3 bases from V and 6 bases from J; junction bases left unmatched: 7. Germline CDR1 is KGHSH and CDR2 is LQKENI. The CDR3 is 15 residues long. CDR3 region: CASSPGQDFGQPQHF. The CDR3 bases are TGTGCCAGCTCACCGGGACAGGATTTTGGTCAGCCCCAGCATTTT.

The rearrangement uses TRBV2 and TRBJ1-1; the D gene is possibly TRBD1 (5 bases). This CDR3 comprises 14 residues. V was pared by 7 bases and J by 6 bases, with 18 bases between. Germline V lookup: CDR1 SNHLY, CDR2 FYNNEI. The CDR3 loop reads CASTFRLTAPEAFF. Written as DNA, the CDR3 is TGTGCCAGCACCTTCCGTCTGACAGCCCCTGAAGCTTTCTTT.

This clone was found a few times. The genes are TRBV7-9 and TRBJ1-2, with 8 positions matching TRBD1. The CDR3 consists of 14 residues. Germline V lookup: CDR1 SEHNR, CDR2 FQNEAQ (reference sequence). Unmatched junction bases numbered 6, after V lost 5 bases and J lost 4 bases. Here the CDR3 reads CASSRQGSGYGYTF. The CDR3 DNA reads TGTGCCAGCAGCCGACAGGGGTCAGGCTATGGCTACACCTTC. The full variable domain, completed using reference TRBV7-9 and TRBJ1-2, is DTGVSQNPRHKITKRGQNVTFRCDPISEHNRLYWYRQTLGQGPEFLTYFQNEAQLEKSRLLSDRFSAERPKGSFSTLEIQRTEQGDSAMYLCASSRQGSGYGYTFGSGTRLTVV.

This chain uses TRBV6-1 with TRBJ1-3, with D perhaps TRBD1 (6 bases). Germline values: CDR1 MNHNS, CDR2 SASEGT. There are 13 residues in the CDR3. V dropped 7 bases and J dropped 3 bases, with 10 bases sitting between them. The CDR3 loop is CASTTGNGNTIYF. In DNA form, the CDR3 reads TGTGCCAGCACTACAGGGAATGGAAACACCATATATTTT.

V and J are TRBV19 and TRBJ1-4; tentatively, D is TRBD1 (5 bases). The CDR3 totals 14 residues. The ends were cut back, 4 bases at V and 8 bases at J, with 14 bases in the middle. Looked up from germline, CDR1 is LNHDA and CDR2 is SQIVND (reference sequence). The CDR3 is CASSTRAGSEKLFF. The CDR3 region has the DNA TGTGCCAGTAGTACCAGGGCGGGGAGCGAAAAACTGTTTTTT. Full variable domain (missing parts from reference TRBV19 and TRBJ1-4): DGGITQSPKYLFRKEGQNVTLSCEQNLNHDAMYWYRQDPGQGLRLIYYSQIVNDFQKGDIAEGYSVSREKKESFPLTVTSAQKNPTAFYLCASSTRAGSEKLFFGSGTQLSVL.

This clone came up a few times. The CDR3 loop is CASSRDRSSLSGANVLTF. The CDR3 nucleotides are TGTGCCAGTAGCCGCGACAGGTCCTCTCTGTCTGGGGCCAACGTCCTGACTTTC. The chain uses TRBV19 and TRBJ2-6, with D tentatively TRBD1 (6 bases). Trimming took off 6 bases at V and 1 base at J, with 19 bases between the two ends. This CDR3 has 18 amino acids. From germline, CDR1 is LNHDA and CDR2 SQIVND (reference sequence).